This T cell receptor (beta chain) comes out of a study of post-analysis software for immune sequencing data. Across the study: In terms of disease course, relapsing-remitting, secondary progressive and progressive-relapsing multiple sclerosis were included.

The table lists this clonotype with a few counts. The antigen is unknown. CDR1 is SGDLS, CDR2 YYNGEE, per germline. The CDR3 is made up of 16 amino acids. The junction had 6 bases not matched to a gene; V was cut back by 0 bases and J by 5 bases. Carried by the TCR beta cDNA libraries were unique molecular identifiers. About 500,000 cDNA molecules were obtained per 1 to 10 million input T cells. TCRdb independently ran MiXCR on the PCR reads; one entry per CDR3 protein. The profile shows 450,000 to 650,000 distinct CDR3 sequences, around 40% of them singletons. Study-level findings and limits: Significantly lower normalized Chao1 diversity was seen in multiple sclerosis patients than in controls. Roughly 5 TRBV segments were significantly more frequent in patients than in controls. TRBV5-6, TRBV5-1 and TRBV20-1 were among these segments. With F measure, samples from one preparation batch clustered together strongly.

The sequencing input was blood. The chain is built from TRBV9 and TRBJ2-3; TRBD2 agrees at 10 bases. The TCR originated in a girl aged 5-17 years with multiple sclerosis. In DNA form, the CDR3 reads TGTGCCAGCAGCGTAGAGCAAGCGGGGGGGCGAGATACGCAGTATTTT. Protein sequence: CASSVEQAGGRDTQYF.